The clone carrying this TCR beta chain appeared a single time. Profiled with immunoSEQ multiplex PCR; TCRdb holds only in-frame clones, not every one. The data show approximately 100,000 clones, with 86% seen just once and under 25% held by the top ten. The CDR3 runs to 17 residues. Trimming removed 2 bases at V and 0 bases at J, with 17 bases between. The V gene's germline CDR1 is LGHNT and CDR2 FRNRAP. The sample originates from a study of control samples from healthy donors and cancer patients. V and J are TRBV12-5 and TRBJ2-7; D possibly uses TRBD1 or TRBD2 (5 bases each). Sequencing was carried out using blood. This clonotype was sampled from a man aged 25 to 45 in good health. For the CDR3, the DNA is TGTGCTAGTGGTTTGACCCGGCCGGGACGGATCTCCTACGAGCAGTACTTC. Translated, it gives CASGLTRPGRISYEQYF.